The 27 T cell receptor beta chains listed next were all sequenced from one sample in a study of cytomegalovirus exposure and HLA in healthy donors. PCR used 60 Vbeta primers and 13 Jbeta primers. Assay: immunoSEQ multiplex PCR; the TCRdb copy retains only in-frame clones and omits some. The table shows 90,000 to 140,000 clones, with about an eighth occurring only once. The sequencing sample was made of PBMCs. Receptor source: a man aged 40-49 years in good health and CMV-seropositive.

The chain combines TRBV29-1 with TRBJ1-2; TRBD1 is a possible D gene (5 bases). Germline V gene lookup returns CDR1 SQVTM and CDR2 ANQGSEA. The length of the CDR3 is 13 residues. V gave up 2 bases and J gave up 8 bases, with 15 bases separating them. CDR3 loop: CSVEPDSLGGYTF. Written as DNA, the CDR3 is TGCAGCGTTGAACCCGACAGTTTAGGAGGCTACACCTTC.

This clone was observed a few times. This chain connects TRBV27 to TRBJ1-2; 7 nucleotides line up with TRBD1. The CDR3 spans 15 residues. CDR1 is MNHEY, CDR2 SMNVEV, per germline (reference sequence). J gave up 5 bases and V 3 bases, and 9 bases lay outside the gene matches. CDR3 DNA sequence: TGTGCCAGCAGTTTTTGGCCGGGACAGTTATATGGCTACACCTTC. This translates into CASSFWPGQLYGYTF.

This clone is a singleton in its sample. The chain employs TRBV27 and TRBJ2-7, with 7 nucleotides matching TRBD2. CDR1 MNHEY and CDR2 SMNVEV come from the germline V gene (reference sequence). The CDR3 is made up of 13 amino acids. With V trimmed by 0 bases and J by 5 bases, 1 base remained unmatched. The CDR3 DNA sequence: TGTGCCAGCAGTTTATCCGGGGGGAACGAGCAGTACTTC. The encoded protein is CASSLSGGNEQYF.

This chain joins TRBV4-1 and TRBJ2-3, with D possibly TRBD2 on 5 matching bases. V was shortened by 3 bases and J by 6 bases, with 16 bases between the two germline ends. Germline loops: CDR1 MGHRA, CDR2 YSYEKL. The CDR3 sequence is 15 residues long. In nucleotides, the CDR3 is TGCGCCAGCAGCCAGGACTCGTTACTTTCTGATACGCAGTATTTT. As protein: CASSQDSLLSDTQYF.

This clone is termed medium-sized (0.01 to 0.1%). The chain employs TRBV7-9 and TRBJ2-1, with 9 positions matching TRBD2. Germline V gene lookup returns CDR1 SEHNR and CDR2 FQNEAQ (reference sequence). The length of the CDR3 is 14 residues. J lost 9 bases, V lost 7 bases, and 10 bases had no gene match. In nucleotides, the CDR3 is TGTGCCAGCACTCGAACTAGCGGGCGGAGTGAGCAGTTCTTC. This gives the protein CASTRTSGRSEQFF.

Only a few counts were recorded for this clone. The gene calls are TRBV15 and TRBJ2-5, with a possible D match to TRBD1 (6 bases). Germline V gene lookup returns CDR1 LNHNV and CDR2 YYDKDF (reference sequence). CDR3 length equals 16 residues. V was clipped by 7 bases and J by 6 bases, with 24 bases between them. CDR3 coding DNA: TGTGCCACCACACAGGGTCTGCTAACGGGTGCCCAGACCCAGTACTTC. It yields the protein CATTQGLLTGAQTQYF.

This clone was seen a few times. The J gene is TRBJ1-1, the V gene TRBV18; TRBD1 might be the D (5 bases). Germline assignment: CDR1 KGHSH and CDR2 LQKENI. The CDR3 is 12 residues long. Trimming removed 3 bases at V and 8 bases at J, with 10 bases between. DNA for the CDR3: TGTGCCAGCTCACCTGGGGCGATGGAAGCTTTCTTT. Encoded protein: CASSPGAMEAFF.

The table lists this clone with a few counts. V is TRBV29-1 and J is TRBJ1-1; possibly TRBD1 for D (6 bases). Per germline, CDR1 SQVTM and CDR2 ANQGSEA. This CDR3 region has 13 residues. V lost 5 bases and J lost 6, with 16 bases in between. CDR3 DNA sequence: TGCAGCGTTACCGGCCGGGACAAACCTGAAGCTTTCTTT. It is translated as CSVTGRDKPEAFF.

This chain links TRBV4-3 with TRBJ2-7; TRBD1 agrees at 7 bases. CDR3 size: 17 residues. With 0 bases clipped from V and 2 bases from J, the junction kept 10 bases outside the gene matches. The germline gives CDR1 LGHNA, CDR2 YSLEER. The CDR3 DNA sequence: TGCGCCAGCAGCCAAGATTTTTCGCAGGGGGAGCCCTACGAGCAGTACTTC. It translates to CASSQDFSQGEPYEQYF.

The J gene is TRBJ2-3, the V gene TRBV2; D is perhaps TRBD1 (6 bases). This CDR3 is 14 amino acids long. Trimming stripped 5 bases from V and 1 base from J, with 10 bases between. CDR1 is SNHLY, CDR2 FYNNEI, per germline. The CDR3 nucleotides read TGTGCCAGCAGTAAGGGGGACCGCACAGATACGCAGTATTTT. Encoded protein: CASSKGDRTDTQYF.

This clone was observed a few times. The CDR3 loop reads CASSLGLADGYTF. The CDR3 nucleotides are TGTGCCAGCAGCTTAGGTCTCGCAGATGGCTACACCTTC. The genes are TRBV7-2 and TRBJ1-2; no reliable D call. V lost 1 base and J lost 6, with 9 bases in between. The CDR3 loop spans 13 amino acids. Germline V lookup: CDR1 SGHTA, CDR2 FQGNSA.

The V gene is TRBV19, the J gene TRBJ2-6; D is perhaps TRBD1 (5 bases). This CDR3 spans 14 amino acids. Trimming removed 4 bases from V and 1 base from J, with 5 bases in between. The germline CDR1 and CDR2 sequences are LNHDA and SQIVND (reference sequence). CDR3 in amino acids: CASSTGSGANVLTF. CDR3 bases: TGTGCCAGTAGTACAGGGTCTGGGGCCAACGTCCTGACTTTC.

The chain carries TRBV10-3 and TRBJ1-3; D is possibly TRBD1 (5 bases). Trimming pared 7 bases from V and 3 bases from J, leaving 19 bases between. The CDR3 is made up of 16 amino acids. CDR1 is ENHRY, CDR2 SYGVKD, per germline. The CDR3 coding sequence is TGTGCCATCAAAGGGTCCCCAGCAGACAGTGGAAACACCATATATTTT. It codes for CAIKGSPADSGNTIYF.

This clone turned up a few times. The chain is built from TRBV7-3 and TRBJ2-7, with TRBD1 matching 7 bases. This CDR3 comprises 13 residues. V was clipped by 4 bases and J by 5 bases; unmatched bases: 5. In germline, CDR1 is SGHTA, CDR2 FQGTGA. The CDR3 loop is CASSSDRYHEQYF. CDR3 DNA: TGTGCCAGCAGCTCGGACAGGTACCACGAGCAGTACTTC.

This clone was counted a few times. V is TRBV9 and J is TRBJ2-1; 7 bases agree with TRBD1. After removal of 6 bases from V and 5 bases from J, the junction contained 11 bases not matched to a gene. The CDR3 totals 15 residues. Germline V gene lookup returns CDR1 SGDLS and CDR2 YYNGEE. The CDR3 region is CASTSPGQPNNEQFF. CDR3 bases: TGTGCCAGCACCTCACCGGGACAGCCTAACAATGAGCAGTTCTTC. Using reference TRBV9 and TRBJ2-1 for the parts outside the CDR3, the full variable domain is DSGVTQTPKHLITATGQRVTLRCSPRSGDLSVYWYQQSLDQGLQFLIQYYNGEERAKGNILERFSAQQFPDLHSELNLSSLELGDSALYFCASTSPGQPNNEQFFGPGTRLTVL.

The chain combines TRBV6-5 with TRBJ2-1; 7 positions match TRBD2. Germline loops: CDR1 MNHEY, CDR2 SVGAGI. The CDR3 is 14 residues long. Losses at the gene ends were 6 bases for V and 5 bases for J; bases not matched to a gene: 7. CDR3 in DNA: TGTGCCAGCAGGGATAGGGAGGGAAACAATGAGCAGTTCTTC. Translated, it gives CASRDREGNNEQFF.

The chain couples TRBV7-9 to TRBJ1-1; 7 bases map to TRBD1. V trimming: 1 base; J trimming: 10 bases; junction bases outside the gene matches: 6. Germline CDR1 and CDR2: SEHNR and FQNEAQ (reference sequence). This CDR3 region has 13 residues. CDR3: CASSLVRTGGAFF. The CDR3 DNA reads as TGTGCCAGCAGCTTAGTGCGGACAGGAGGAGCTTTCTTT. The variable domain in full, completed from reference TRBV7-9 and TRBJ1-1, reads DTGVSQNPRHKITKRGQNVTFRCDPISEHNRLYWYRQTLGQGPEFLTYFQNEAQLEKSRLLSDRFSAERPKGSFSTLEIQRTEQGDSAMYLCASSLVRTGGAFFGQGTRLTVV.

The V call is TRBV5-1, the J call TRBJ1-2; D may be TRBD1 (6 bases). V lost 4 bases and J 8 bases, leaving 12 bases between the germline ends. CDR1 is SGHRS and CDR2 is YFSETQ in the germline V gene. This CDR3 is built from 12 residues. The CDR3 DNA sequence: TGCGCCAGCAGCGAGGGGGGGTACGGCTACACCTTC. It codes for CASSEGGYGYTF.

The V and J genes are TRBV14 and TRBJ1-2, with TRBD1 identical over 8 bases. Germline CDR1 reads SGHDN; CDR2 reads FVKESK. The V and J ends lost 4 bases and 7 bases, in that order; junction bases with no gene match: 5. The CDR3 runs to 13 residues. The CDR3 sequence is CASSPGQGGGYTF. DNA for the CDR3: TGTGCCAGCAGCCCTGGACAGGGAGGTGGCTACACCTTC.

This clone was picked up a small number of times. This rearrangement joins TRBV14 to TRBJ2-5; no clear D. Looked up from germline, CDR1 is SGHDN and CDR2 is FVKESK. The CDR3 spans 17 residues. V was cut by 4 bases and J by 5 bases, with 23 bases left in between. The CDR3 protein is CASSRGYPHADRETQYF. As DNA, the CDR3 is TGTGCCAGCAGCCGCGGATACCCCCACGCCGACCGGGAGACCCAGTACTTC.

In this sample, this clone turned up a few times. The chain couples TRBV6-1 to TRBJ1-4; D possibly corresponds to TRBD1 (5 bases). The V end lost 7 bases, the J end lost 4 bases, and 10 bases lay between the germline ends. The length of the CDR3 is 13 residues. Per germline, CDR1 MNHNS and CDR2 SASEGT. The CDR3 nucleotides read TGTGCCAGCACAGGGCAGTTTAATGAAAAACTGTTTTTT. It codes for CASTGQFNEKLFF.

The chain carries TRBV19 and TRBJ2-7; TRBD2 matches at 12 bases. Germline lookup yields CDR1 LNHDA and CDR2 SQIVND (reference sequence). The ends lost 4 bases at V and 1 base at J; junction bases unmatched: 8. The CDR3 covers 17 residues. CDR3 in amino acids: CASSTRTSGDYSYEQYF. The CDR3, as DNA: TGTGCCAGTAGTACCCGGACTAGCGGGGATTATTCCTACGAGCAGTACTTC.

The chain joins TRBV30 to TRBJ1-4, with D uncertain. With 4 bases removed from V and 7 bases from J, the gap between germline ends came to 16 bases. This CDR3 is built from 14 residues. Per the germline V gene, CDR1 is GTSNPN and CDR2 is SVGIG (reference sequence). The CDR3 DNA sequence: TGTGCCTGGAATGTCAGAGGTTTATTTGAAAAACTGTTTTTT. Amino acid sequence: CAWNVRGLFEKLFF.

In this sample, this clone turned up a few times. The chain links TRBV5-4 to TRBJ2-2; D remains ambiguous. Between the trimmed V and J ends, which lost 0 bases and 9 bases, there was a span of 6 bases. Germline-derived CDR1 and CDR2 are SGHNT and YYREEE (reference sequence). The CDR3 contains 12 residues. The CDR3 DNA reads TGTGCCAGCAGCTTGGGGGCCCGGGAGCTGTTTTTT. Protein sequence: CASSLGARELFF.

This clone was seen a handful of times. This sequence joins TRBV6-1 and TRBJ1-4; 10 bases agree with TRBD1. The length of the CDR3 is 14 residues. J was trimmed by 8 bases and V by 3 bases; bases with no gene match: 3. Germline V gene data show CDR1 as MNHNS and CDR2 as SASEGT. DNA for the CDR3: TGTGCCAGCAGTGAGGGACAGGGGAACGAAAAACTGTTTTTT. It translates to CASSEGQGNEKLFF.

The chain employs TRBV11-3 and TRBJ1-1; D remains ambiguous. Trimming cost V 0 bases and J 1 base, with 3 bases left between them. The germline CDR1 and CDR2 sequences are SGHNT and YENEEA. This CDR3 is 13 amino acids long. In nucleotides, the CDR3 is TGTGCCAGCAGCTTAGACCAGAACACTGAAGCTTTCTTT. It codes for CASSLDQNTEAFF.

This clone occurred a few times. This chain joins TRBV6-5 and TRBJ1-4; D is unresolved. This CDR3 is 14 amino acids long. V lost 6 bases, J lost 5 bases, and 13 bases lay in between. Germline V lookup: CDR1 MNHEY, CDR2 SVGAGI. CDR3 in DNA: TGTGCCAGCAGCGTGGGGAGGATGAATGAAAAACTGTTTTTT. Its translation is CASSVGRMNEKLFF.